This T cell receptor (beta chain) was captured in a study of OX40 agonist ivuxolimab in advanced cancers. Study-wide context: There were three patients with partial responses, one having hepatocellular carcinoma and two cutaneous melanoma.

Notes on the study in general: More expanded clones were seen, on average, in CD8+ T cells than in CD4+.

With regard to this clone: The antigen remains undetermined.

The timepoints at which blood was sampled were baseline, cycle 4 day 1, and cycle 7 day 1. V trimming: 4 bases; J trimming: 2 bases; junction bases outside the gene matches: 4. Per the germline V gene, CDR1 is SGHRS and CDR2 is YFSETQ. The CDR3 extends over 16 amino acids. Sequencing used immunoSEQ multiplex PCR; TCRdb keeps in-frame clones, though not all of them. The sample shows over 65,000 clones, roughly 93% of them seen only once. The rearrangement links TRBV5-1 to TRBJ2-3; 13 bases fit TRBD2. Here the sequenced sample was CD4+ or CD8+ T cells sorted from blood, taken in a trial of the OX40 agonist ivuxolimab. The clonotype was recovered from an adult with an advanced solid tumor such as melanoma, head and neck, liver or kidney cancer. CDR3 region: CASSPGLAGLTDTQYF. CDR3 sequence (DNA): TGCGCCAGCAGCCCGGGACTAGCGGGACTCACAGATACGCAGTATTTT.